These T cell receptor beta chains were read from a single sample in a study of cytomegalovirus exposure and HLA in healthy donors. Clones were read by immunoSEQ multiplex PCR, and TCRdb kept only the in-frame ones, dropping some. The table shows 150,000 to 200,000 clones, with about 84% occurring only once. The sample consisted of PBMCs. The receptors derive from a woman younger than 35 in good health and CMV-seronegative. CDR3s leave out the opening cysteine and the closing phenylalanine or tryptophan. The order of the fields is V gene, clone size, J gene, CDR3 protein. Size tells how often a clone was seen (once, few, many) or the class of an expanded clone, and some rows leave it out.

v_call: TRBV4-2
clone_size: NA
j_call: TRBJ2-1
cdr3_aa: ASSLGLAGDEQF

v_call: TRBV18
clone_size: once
j_call: TRBJ2-6
cdr3_aa: ASSPGGAGANVLT

v_call: TRBV6-1
clone_size: once
j_call: TRBJ2-2
cdr3_aa: ASSGRVGLAGQNTGELF

v_call: TRBV7-9
clone_size: NA
j_call: TRBJ2-1
cdr3_aa: ASSQPGGEQF

v_call: TRBV30
clone_size: once
j_call: TRBJ1-1
cdr3_aa: AWSDYRVVYAF

v_call: TRBV2
clone_size: NA
j_call: TRBJ2-7
cdr3_aa: ASRGLAGEIWY

v_call: TRBV7-2
clone_size: few
j_call: TRBJ2-7
cdr3_aa: ASSLHSQAEQY

v_call: TRBV7-8
clone_size: NA
j_call: TRBJ1-2
cdr3_aa: ASSLGEGRNYYGYT

v_call: TRBV18
clone_size: NA
j_call: TRBJ2-7
cdr3_aa: ASSPLGSGYSYEQY

v_call: TRBV7-2
clone_size: NA
j_call: TRBJ2-3
cdr3_aa: ASSSGLAESRQY

v_call: TRBV5-4
clone_size: NA
j_call: TRBJ1-1
cdr3_aa: ASRPRGYTEAF

v_call: TRBV10-3
clone_size: NA
j_call: TRBJ1-5
cdr3_aa: AISEAPGKDNQPQH

v_call: TRBV6-1
clone_size: NA
j_call: TRBJ1-6
cdr3_aa: ASTEEANSPLH

v_call: TRBV2
clone_size: NA
j_call: TRBJ2-2
cdr3_aa: ASSEITGYTGELF

v_call: TRBV5-1
clone_size: NA
j_call: TRBJ2-1
cdr3_aa: ASSYGFGAENEQF

v_call: TRBV7-8
clone_size: NA
j_call: TRBJ1-6
cdr3_aa: ASSLEAQGNGSPLH

v_call: TRBV18
clone_size: NA
j_call: TRBJ2-7
cdr3_aa: ASSRGNTYEQY

v_call: TRBV30
clone_size: few
j_call: TRBJ1-2
cdr3_aa: AWNAGGAYGYT

v_call: TRBV6-5
clone_size: NA
j_call: TRBJ1-2
cdr3_aa: AARTGAPTNYGYT

v_call: TRBV11-2
clone_size: NA
j_call: TRBJ2-7
cdr3_aa: ASSGQSGRAYEQY

v_call: TRBV6-5
clone_size: once
j_call: TRBJ2-3
cdr3_aa: ASTIIAGGTDTQY

v_call: TRBV4-1
clone_size: once
j_call: TRBJ1-1
cdr3_aa: ASSQVGGATEAF

v_call: TRBV5-1
clone_size: NA
j_call: TRBJ2-1
cdr3_aa: ASSLRQGYNEQF

v_call: TRBV19
clone_size: NA
j_call: TRBJ2-5
cdr3_aa: ASSIGGTVGQETQY

v_call: TRBV20-1
clone_size: NA
j_call: TRBJ2-7
cdr3_aa: SASEVEQY

v_call: TRBV30
clone_size: once
j_call: TRBJ2-5
cdr3_aa: AWGGETQY

v_call: TRBV7-3
clone_size: NA
j_call: TRBJ1-1
cdr3_aa: ASSFRQDTEAF

v_call: TRBV5-4
clone_size: once
j_call: TRBJ1-2
cdr3_aa: ASSSSGTAWYGYT

v_call: TRBV30
clone_size: NA
j_call: TRBJ1-6
cdr3_aa: AWSTGIFGGSPLH

v_call: TRBV16
clone_size: NA
j_call: TRBJ1-2
cdr3_aa: ASSQLGGSNYGYT

v_call: TRBV5-4
clone_size: NA
j_call: TRBJ2-2
cdr3_aa: ASSLEAPNTGELF

v_call: TRBV15
clone_size: few
j_call: TRBJ1-2
cdr3_aa: ATSREEGDGYT

v_call: TRBV5-1
clone_size: NA
j_call: TRBJ2-7
cdr3_aa: ASSPQLAGGSEQY

v_call: TRBV9
clone_size: NA
j_call: TRBJ1-1
cdr3_aa: ASSVEMIREVTEAF

v_call: TRBV6-1
clone_size: NA
j_call: TRBJ2-5
cdr3_aa: ASSVEQGVQETQY

v_call: TRBV18
clone_size: once
j_call: TRBJ1-1
cdr3_aa: ASSPASGALNTEAF

v_call: TRBV6-4
clone_size: NA
j_call: TRBJ2-5
cdr3_aa: ASSRTSGGQETQY

v_call: TRBV6-6
clone_size: NA
j_call: TRBJ2-3
cdr3_aa: ASSLTSTDTQY

v_call: TRBV9
clone_size: NA
j_call: TRBJ2-7
cdr3_aa: ASSEGTGTYEQY

v_call: TRBV25-1
clone_size: once
j_call: TRBJ1-1
cdr3_aa: ASRFIGGGKPEAF

v_call: TRBV18
clone_size: NA
j_call: TRBJ1-6
cdr3_aa: ASSLTQISSYNSPLH

v_call: TRBV18
clone_size: NA
j_call: TRBJ2-5
cdr3_aa: ASAGVSPQETQY

v_call: TRBV7-2
clone_size: NA
j_call: TRBJ1-2
cdr3_aa: ASSLSGSFYGYT

v_call: TRBV5-1
clone_size: once
j_call: TRBJ1-1
cdr3_aa: ASSLGPTEAF

v_call: TRBV5-1
clone_size: NA
j_call: TRBJ2-7
cdr3_aa: ASHVGDYEQY

v_call: TRBV11-3
clone_size: NA
j_call: TRBJ2-1
cdr3_aa: ASSLRRGNYNEQF

v_call: TRBV5-4
clone_size: NA
j_call: TRBJ2-5
cdr3_aa: ASNTPGGWGQETQY

v_call: TRBV5-1
clone_size: NA
j_call: TRBJ2-7
cdr3_aa: ASSFRQGSSYEQY

v_call: TRBV4-1
clone_size: NA
j_call: TRBJ2-7
cdr3_aa: ASSQDSRTPYEQY

v_call: TRBV25-1
clone_size: NA
j_call: TRBJ1-4
cdr3_aa: ASSAGQMGEKLF

v_call: TRBV6-5
clone_size: NA
j_call: TRBJ2-1
cdr3_aa: ASPPAGKRHEQF

v_call: TRBV6-5
clone_size: NA
j_call: TRBJ2-7
cdr3_aa: ASSYSDSYEQY

v_call: TRBV7-6
clone_size: NA
j_call: TRBJ2-5
cdr3_aa: ASSPRGLAGVETQY